This T cell receptor beta chain is drawn from a study of identical twins. Germline V gene data show CDR1 as SGHTA and CDR2 as FQGTGA. V trimming: 2 bases; J trimming: 9 bases; junction bases outside the gene matches: 9. This CDR3 region has 16 residues. Points from the study as a whole: Within beta out-of-frame sequences, the excess sharing observed between twins was weaker. Invariant MAIT and iNKT cells may have partly biased zero-insertion analyses.

Unique molecular identifiers were present on cDNA, and template switching added a universal primer site. MiXCR, applied by TCRdb to the 5' RACE reads, yields one record per CDR3 protein. This table has about 570,000 distinct CDR3 sequences, more than 9% appearing once. This clonotype has a count of ten or more. Its matching antigen is unknown. The same sample was also used in a study of yellow fever vaccine responses in identical twins. That work contributes: Convergence reportedly seemed to mark part of the twins' vaccine T cell response, with personalization marking the rest.

The rearrangement links TRBV7-3 to TRBJ2-2, with 10 positions matching TRBD2. The clonotype was recovered from a woman under 30 in good health. The specimen was PBMCs. CDR3 sequence reads: CASSLFASGGVRELFF. CDR3 DNA: TGTGCCAGCAGCTTATTCGCTAGCGGGGGAGTCCGGGAGCTGTTTTTT.